This T cell receptor (beta chain) was recorded in a study of glioma-infiltrating T cells after dendritic cell vaccination. Method: immunoSEQ multiplex PCR; TCRdb's copy keeps in-frame clones and lacks some. The sample yields over 90,000 clones, over 80% seen once. Time point meaning: after dendritic cell vaccination, including at tumor progression/relapse. This clonotype was sampled from a human donor with glioblastoma. The sample here was blood, taken after dendritic cell vaccination.

CDR3 loop: CASSYFAVPNTGELFF. Here the CDR3 DNA reads TGTGCCAGCAGTTACTTCGCGGTACCTAACACCGGGGAGCTGTTTTTT. The chain combines TRBV6-5 with TRBJ2-2; D is uncertain. The CDR3 spans 16 residues. Germline lookup yields CDR1 MNHEY and CDR2 SVGAGI. Deletions cut 1 base from V and 2 bases from J, with 11 bases between.